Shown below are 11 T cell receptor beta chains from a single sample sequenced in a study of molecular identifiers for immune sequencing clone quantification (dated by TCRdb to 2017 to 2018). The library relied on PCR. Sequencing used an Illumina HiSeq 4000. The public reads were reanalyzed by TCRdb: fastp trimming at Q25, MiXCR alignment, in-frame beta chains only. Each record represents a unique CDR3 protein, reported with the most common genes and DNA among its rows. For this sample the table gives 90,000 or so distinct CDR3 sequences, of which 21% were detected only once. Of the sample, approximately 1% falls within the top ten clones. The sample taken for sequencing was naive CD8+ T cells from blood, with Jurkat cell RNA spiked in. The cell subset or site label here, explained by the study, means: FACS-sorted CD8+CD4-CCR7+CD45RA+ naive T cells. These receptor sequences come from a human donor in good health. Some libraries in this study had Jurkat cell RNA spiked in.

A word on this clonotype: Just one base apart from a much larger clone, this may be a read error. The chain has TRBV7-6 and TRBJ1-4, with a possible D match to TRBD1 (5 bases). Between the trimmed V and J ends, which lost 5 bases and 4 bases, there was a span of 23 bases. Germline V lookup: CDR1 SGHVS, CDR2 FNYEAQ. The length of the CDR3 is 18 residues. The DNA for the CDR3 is TGTGCCAGCAGCGCCACACCGACTCTAAGGGGTGTTAATGAAAAACTGTTTTTT. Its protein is CASSATPTLRGVNEKLFF.

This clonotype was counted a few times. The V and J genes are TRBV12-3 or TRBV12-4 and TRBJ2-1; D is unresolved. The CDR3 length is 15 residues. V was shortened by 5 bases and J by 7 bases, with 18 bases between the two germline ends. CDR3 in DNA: TGTGCCAGCAGTAGCCCGGTTCATAGAGGAAATGAGCAGTTCTTC. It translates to CASSSPVHRGNEQFF.

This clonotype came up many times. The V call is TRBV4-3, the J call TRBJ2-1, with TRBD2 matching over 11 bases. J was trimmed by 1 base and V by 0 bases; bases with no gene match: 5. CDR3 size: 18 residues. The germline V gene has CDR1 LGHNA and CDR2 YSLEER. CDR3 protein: CASSQDLAGGLSYNEQFF. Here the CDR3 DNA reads TGCGCCAGCAGCCAAGATCTAGCGGGGGGCCTTTCCTACAATGAGCAGTTCTTC.

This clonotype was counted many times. The CDR3 loop reads CSARRGGGSKDTQYF. As DNA, the CDR3 is TGCAGTGCCCGCAGGGGAGGGGGCTCTAAAGATACGCAGTATTTT. The V call is TRBV20-1, the J call TRBJ2-3; D possibly matches TRBD1 or TRBD2 (7 bases each). V shed 6 bases and J shed 5 bases, with 21 bases lying between them. Per the germline V gene, CDR1 is DFQATT and CDR2 is SNEGSKA (reference sequence). CDR3 size: 15 residues.

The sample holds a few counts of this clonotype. CDR3 sequence: CASSQYPSDRNTGELFF. CDR3 DNA: TGCGCCAGCAGCCAATACCCCTCGGACAGGAACACCGGGGAGCTGTTTTTT. The V call is TRBV4-1, the J call TRBJ2-2; D is perhaps TRBD1 (6 bases). Germline V lookup: CDR1 MGHRA, CDR2 YSYEKL. V dropped 2 bases and J dropped 1 base, with 14 bases sitting between them. The CDR3 runs 17 residues.

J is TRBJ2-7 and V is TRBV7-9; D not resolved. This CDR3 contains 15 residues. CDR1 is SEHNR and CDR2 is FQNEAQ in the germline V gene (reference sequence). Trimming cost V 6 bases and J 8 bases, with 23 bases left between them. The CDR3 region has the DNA TGTGCCAGCAGTGATAACCGGAACCCCGGAATTCAGCAGTACTTC. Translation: CASSDNRNPGIQQYF.

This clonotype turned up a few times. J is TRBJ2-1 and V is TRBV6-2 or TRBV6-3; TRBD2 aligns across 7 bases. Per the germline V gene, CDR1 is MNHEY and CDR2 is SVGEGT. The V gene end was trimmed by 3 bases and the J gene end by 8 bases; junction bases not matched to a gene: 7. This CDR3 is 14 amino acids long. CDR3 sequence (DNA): TGTGCCAGCAGTTATTGGACTAGGGGCGATGAGCAGTTCTTC. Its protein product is CASSYWTRGDEQFF.

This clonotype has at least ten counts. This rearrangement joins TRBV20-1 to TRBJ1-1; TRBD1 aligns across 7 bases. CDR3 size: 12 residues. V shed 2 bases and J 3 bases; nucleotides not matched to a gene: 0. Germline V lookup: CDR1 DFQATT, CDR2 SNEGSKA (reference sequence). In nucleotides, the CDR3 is TGCAGTGCTAGAACAGGGGACACTGAAGCTTTCTTT. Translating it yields CSARTGDTEAFF.

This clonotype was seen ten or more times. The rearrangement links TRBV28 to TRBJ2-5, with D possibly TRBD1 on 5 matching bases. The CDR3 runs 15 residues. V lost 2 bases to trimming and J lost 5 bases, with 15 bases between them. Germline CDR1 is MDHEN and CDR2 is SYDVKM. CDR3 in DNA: TGTGCCAGCAGTTTACGACCAGGGTTGGTGGAGACCCAGTACTTC. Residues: CASSLRPGLVETQYF.

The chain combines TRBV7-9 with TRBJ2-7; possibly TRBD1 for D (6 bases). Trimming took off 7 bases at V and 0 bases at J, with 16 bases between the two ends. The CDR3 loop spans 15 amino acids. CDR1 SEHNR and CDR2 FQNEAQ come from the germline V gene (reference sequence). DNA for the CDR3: TGTGCCAGCAAGGGGGAACAGGGATCCTCCTACGAGCAGTACTTC. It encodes CASKGEQGSSYEQYF.

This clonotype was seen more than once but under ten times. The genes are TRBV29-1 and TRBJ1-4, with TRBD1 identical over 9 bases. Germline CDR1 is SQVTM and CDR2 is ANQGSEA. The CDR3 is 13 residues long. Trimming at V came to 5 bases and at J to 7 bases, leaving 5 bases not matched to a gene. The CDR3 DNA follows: TGCAGCGTTCGGACAGGGGAGTTTGAAAAACTGTTTTTT. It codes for CSVRTGEFEKLFF.